The source of this T cell receptor (beta chain) is a study of vaccination effects on CD4 cells after COVID-19 (dated by TCRdb to the early 2020s). About the investigation overall: Post-vaccine samples across the study were collected a median of 72 days after the second dose, with a range of 14 to 241. Cultures from other donors in the study were sequenced with the Oncomine TCR Beta short-read assay on an Illumina iSeq 100. The full study included around ten COVID-19 convalescent patients and several SARS-CoV-2-naive healthy vaccine recipients. SARS-CoV-2 spike-specific CD4+ TCR repertoires from before and after mRNA vaccination were compared in COVID-19 convalescent patients and in infection-naive vaccine recipients.

General findings and caveats noted by the study authors: Limitations of the study were the small number of convalescent patients and the absence of early post-infection timepoints. Marked clonal contraction was observed in both infection-induced and vaccine-induced clones at late post-vaccination timepoints, consistent with waning T cell responses. In healthy vaccine recipients, vaccine-induced clones were almost all SARS-CoV-2 mono-reactive, with only 1 of 255 cross-reactive with common cold coronaviruses.

Comment on this clone: Its antigen is currently not known. Base qualities are missing; no much larger clone stands one base away.

To identify antigen-specific CD4+ T cell clonotypes by their expansion, the ViraFEST assay first stimulated PBMC with viral peptide pools and then applied TCR sequencing. After about 9 days of culture, CD4+ T cells were isolated with the EasySep CD4+ T cell isolation kit. Each participant got two doses of an mRNA SARS-CoV-2 vaccine, either BNT162b2 or mRNA-1273. Negative nucleocapsid antibody results before and after vaccination confirmed that the healthy vaccine recipients had no prior SARS-CoV-2 infection. Each well held over 1.5 million PBMC cultured in IMDM containing roughly 5.1% human AB serum, 9 to 10 IU/ml IL-2 and gentamicin, along with roughly 10 ug/ml peptides. On days 3 and 7, half of the culture medium was replaced with fresh IL-2-containing medium. Unless otherwise noted, each peptide stimulation condition was cultured in triplicate wells. Using Ficoll-Paque Plus gradient centrifugation, PBMC were separated from whole blood and then either used fresh or cryopreserved at -140C. Overlapping peptide pools spanned the spike proteins of SARS-CoV-2 and the common cold coronaviruses HCoV-NL63, HCoV-OC43 and HCoV-229E. The QIAamp micro DNA kit was used to extract genomic DNA from the cultured CD4+ T cells.

Libraries were built with the immunoSEQ multiplex PCR assay. DNA from the CD4+ T cells that had been cultured and isolated underwent TCR beta CDR3 sequencing. The authors processed their data as follows. Non-productive TCR sequences were discarded, and reads were trimmed to the CDR3 region, with only CDR3s of 7 or more amino acids retained. Antigen-specific clonotypes were identified with the MANAFEST web app by comparing expansion in peptide wells against reference cultures. Positive clones required FDR<0.05 expansion versus reference and all other wells, odds ratio above 5, and frequency above 0.1% in two replicate wells. A clonotype was called cross-reactive if it was significantly expanded both in SARS-CoV-2 spike wells and in at least one common cold coronavirus spike condition. CDR3 similarity was assessed by Levenshtein distance using the stringdist R package, and unrooted trees were constructed with ape in R 3.6.1. In TCRdb, the immuneACCESS table is reduced to in-frame sequences with V and J assigned. These tables do not hold every clone; where another copy was compared, an unresolved V gene accounts for under half, and the others remain unexplained. V and J calls and clone size are as listed in that table; D and trimming were resolved from the DNA. In all, the sample holds more than 60,000 clones, and 70% to 75% of those were seen once. The ten largest clones capture around 1.5% of the sample.

From the cysteine through the phenylalanine, the CDR3 covers 16 amino acids. This entry keeps only the CDR3 DNA: 48 bases, framed from base 1. V lost 4 bases and J lost 4 bases; the stretch between them is 18 bases long. According to the germline V gene, CDR1 reads MDHEN and CDR2 reads SYDVKM. This chain joins TRBV28 to TRBJ2-3; the D gene is possibly TRBD2, with 6 bases matching. This clonotype was sampled from a human donor who received a COVID-19 vaccine. The material was CD4+ T cells from PBMCs cultured with HCoV-229E spike peptides, obtained after COVID-19 vaccination. The cell subset or site label here, explained by the study, means: HCoV-229E spike overlapping peptide pool stimulation. Read as DNA, the sequence is TGTGCCAGCAGTTCCCCCCCGGCGGGGTCTTCAGATACGCAGTATTTT. This codes for CASSSPPAGSSDTQYF.